This T cell receptor beta chain stems from a study of T cell changes during pregnancy in multiple sclerosis. Produced via immunoSEQ multiplex PCR; TCRdb's table is partial and in-frame only. The sample holds some 40,000 clones; approximately 90% are singletons and the top ten take 0.3% to 0.4%. The CDR3 spans 14 residues. Germline values: CDR1 SGHTA, CDR2 FQGNSA. Trimming took 2 bases from V and 0 from J, leaving 7 bases between them. Here the sequenced sample was CD4+ T cells from peripheral blood mononuclear cells, taken in the third trimester of pregnancy. The chain uses TRBV7-2 and TRBJ2-5; D is uncertain. This TCR derives from a female donor in good health, enrolled as a control in a pregnancy study. The DNA of the CDR3 is TGTGCCAGCAGCTTAAAGCCGGACCAAGAGACCCAGTACTTC. Encoded protein: CASSLKPDQETQYF. The full variable domain, with the rest looked up from reference TRBV7-2 and TRBJ2-5, is GAGVSQSPSNKVTEKGKDVELRCDPISGHTALYWYRQSLGQGLEFLIYFQGNSAPDKSGLPSDRFSAERTGGSVSTLTIQRTQQEDSAVYLCASSLKPDQETQYFGPGTRLLVL.